The entry below gives a single TCR beta chain sequence along with its context. Its antigen is not known. Each CDR3 protein gets one entry after TCRdb re-called the reads with MiXCR. This repertoire shows about 830,000 distinct CDR3 sequences, approximately 32% found once; its top ten account for around 11%. The CDR3 loop spans 11 amino acids. With 1 base removed from V and 9 bases from J, the gap between germline ends came to 6 bases. This sample is part of a study of T cell repertoires in cytomegalovirus infection. Study details: Through public TCR beta signatures, both CMV infection and matching HLA type were indicated. Overall study results and limits: Ex vivo responses were dominated by HLA-C-restricted CMV-specific TCR beta clonotypes.

The genes are TRBV12-3 or TRBV12-4 and TRBJ1-1, with D uncertain. The sample here was cultured CD8+ T cells from PBMCs, taken from culture after CMV antigen stimulation. The clonotype was recovered from a human donor in good health (CMV status not recorded). Some clones in this sample may be carry-over from other donors' samples. The CDR3 bases are TGTGCCAGCAGTTTAGGGACTAAAGCTTTCTTT. This encodes CASSLGTKAFF.